This T cell receptor (beta chain) was captured in a study of Ad26.COV2.S vaccination and SARS-CoV-2 variants. Overall study context: This donor came from the COV1001 trial of Ad26.COV2.S. Ad26.COV2.S given intramuscularly, once or twice 56 days apart.

This sample's treatment: roughly 19 received Ad26.COV2.S at low or high dose, single or two shots; 5 received placebo; per-sample allocation not given. Repertoires come from day 63 after the first vaccine or placebo injection. The vaccine antigen was prefusion-stabilized Wuhan SARS-CoV-2 spike. This table comes from immunoSEQ multiplex PCR, and its TCRdb copy is limited to in-frame clones, with some not included. The repertoire holds around 340,000 clones, with roughly nine tenths as singletons. The CDR3 is 14 amino acids. V gave up 4 bases and J gave up 4 bases, with 14 bases separating them. Germline-derived CDR1 and CDR2 are SGHNT and YYREEE (reference sequence).

The sample here was peripheral blood, taken in a trial of Ad26.COV2.S vaccine versus placebo. V is TRBV5-4 and J is TRBJ1-2; possibly TRBD1 for D (6 bases). The receptor was derived from a person between 18 and 60 years old who received the Ad26.COV2.S COVID-19 vaccine or a placebo. CDR3 sequence (DNA): TGTGCCAGCAGCCAGGCAGGGGAGGGCTATGGCTACACCTTC. Its protein is CASSQAGEGYGYTF.